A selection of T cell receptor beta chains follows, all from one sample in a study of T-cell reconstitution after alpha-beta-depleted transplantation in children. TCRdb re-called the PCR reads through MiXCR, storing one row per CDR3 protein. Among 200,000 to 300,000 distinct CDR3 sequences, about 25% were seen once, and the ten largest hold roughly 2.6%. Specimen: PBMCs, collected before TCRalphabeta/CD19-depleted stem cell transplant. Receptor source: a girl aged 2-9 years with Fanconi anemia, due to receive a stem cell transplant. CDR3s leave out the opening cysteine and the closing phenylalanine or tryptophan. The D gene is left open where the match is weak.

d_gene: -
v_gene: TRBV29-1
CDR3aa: SVLRSDEQY

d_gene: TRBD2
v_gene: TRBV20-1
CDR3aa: SATGLAGEDNEQF

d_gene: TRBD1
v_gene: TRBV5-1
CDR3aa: ASSFLRTGTSGANVLT

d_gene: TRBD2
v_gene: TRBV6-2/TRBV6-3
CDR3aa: ASSTDRQVWGLAGGQDTQY

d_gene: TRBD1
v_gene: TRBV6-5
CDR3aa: ASSYTQGVYYEQY

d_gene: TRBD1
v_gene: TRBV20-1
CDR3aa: SALTGTSYEQY

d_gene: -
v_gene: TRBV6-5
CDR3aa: ASRPRYRARTDTQY

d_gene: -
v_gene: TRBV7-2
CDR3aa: ASSLVGAGHTQY

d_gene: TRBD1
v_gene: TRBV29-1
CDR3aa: SASWTGVEAF

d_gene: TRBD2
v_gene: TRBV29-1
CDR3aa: SVVGTSGSPDTQY

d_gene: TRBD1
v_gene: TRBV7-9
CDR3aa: ASSTGGEQY

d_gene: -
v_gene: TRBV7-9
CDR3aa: ASSLLATTGEGF

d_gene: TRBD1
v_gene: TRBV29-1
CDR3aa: SVEETGGYEQY

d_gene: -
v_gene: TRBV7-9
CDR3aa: ASSLQGYEQY

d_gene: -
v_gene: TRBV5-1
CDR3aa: ASSVLGPDTQY

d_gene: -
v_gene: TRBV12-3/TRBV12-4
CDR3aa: ASRPGPNTEAF

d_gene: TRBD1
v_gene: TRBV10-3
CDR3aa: AIGGQGGNEQF

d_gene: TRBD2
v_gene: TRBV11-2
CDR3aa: ASGGLLGVQF

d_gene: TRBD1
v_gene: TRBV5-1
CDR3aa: ASSLGPGTVPYEQY

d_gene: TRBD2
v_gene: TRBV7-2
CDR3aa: ASSSFAGLALNEQF

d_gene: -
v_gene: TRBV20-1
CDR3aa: SAAEDSYEQY

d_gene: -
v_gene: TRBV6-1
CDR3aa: ASSEDSWVEQF

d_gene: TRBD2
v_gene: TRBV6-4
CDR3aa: ASSDRLAGGNEQF

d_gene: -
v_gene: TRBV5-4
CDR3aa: ASSLVGRYGYT

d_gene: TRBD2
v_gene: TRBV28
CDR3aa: ASSSLAGGYEQY

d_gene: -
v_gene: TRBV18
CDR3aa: ASSPGGQRNQPQH

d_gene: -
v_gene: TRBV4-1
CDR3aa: ASSQGLAHETQY

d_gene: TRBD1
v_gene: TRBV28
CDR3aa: ATEGQGYGYT

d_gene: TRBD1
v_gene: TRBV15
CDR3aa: ATSINPTGFEQY

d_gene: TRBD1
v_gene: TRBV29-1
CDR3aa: SVEQGADYEQY

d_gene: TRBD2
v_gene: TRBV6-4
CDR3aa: ASSDSSGSYNEQF

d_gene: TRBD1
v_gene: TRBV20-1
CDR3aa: SASADRVFNSPLH

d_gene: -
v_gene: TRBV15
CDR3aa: ATSRDIGVLTDTQY

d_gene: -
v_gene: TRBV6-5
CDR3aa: ASSYVAVLNTGELF

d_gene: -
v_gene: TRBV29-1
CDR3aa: SVEVVGGWGEKLF

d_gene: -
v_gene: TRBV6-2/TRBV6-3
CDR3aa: ASSPPQGPTDTQY

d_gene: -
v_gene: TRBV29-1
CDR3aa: SEMRTERRGQSSYEQY

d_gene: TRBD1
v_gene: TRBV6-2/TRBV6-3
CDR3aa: ASSYDRGMNTEAF

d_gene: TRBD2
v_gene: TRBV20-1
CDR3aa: SVTGGASGANVLT

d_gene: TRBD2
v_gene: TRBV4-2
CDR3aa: ASSQDWGAGGSYEQY

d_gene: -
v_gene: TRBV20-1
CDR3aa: SVIEDNEQF

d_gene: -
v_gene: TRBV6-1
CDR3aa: ASSEAVGREEAF

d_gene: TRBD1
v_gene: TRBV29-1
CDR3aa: SVRDREGYEQY

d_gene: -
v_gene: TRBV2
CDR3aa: ASEAQGFEAF

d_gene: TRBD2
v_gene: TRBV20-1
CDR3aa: SARTPTSGGPLPEQY

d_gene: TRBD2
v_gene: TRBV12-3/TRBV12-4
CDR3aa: ASSRTSGGRETQY

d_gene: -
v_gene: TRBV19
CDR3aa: ASSTSTFHEQY

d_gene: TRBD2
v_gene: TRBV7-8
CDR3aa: ASSFVLAGSYEQF

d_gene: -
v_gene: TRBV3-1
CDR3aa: ASSQDWGRVNEQF

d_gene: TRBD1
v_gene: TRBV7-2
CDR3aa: ASSLGPRDRAFYEQY

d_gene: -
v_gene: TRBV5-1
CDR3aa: ASSLSEGGLYEQY

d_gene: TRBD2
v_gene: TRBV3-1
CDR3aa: ASSHEGLAGREQY